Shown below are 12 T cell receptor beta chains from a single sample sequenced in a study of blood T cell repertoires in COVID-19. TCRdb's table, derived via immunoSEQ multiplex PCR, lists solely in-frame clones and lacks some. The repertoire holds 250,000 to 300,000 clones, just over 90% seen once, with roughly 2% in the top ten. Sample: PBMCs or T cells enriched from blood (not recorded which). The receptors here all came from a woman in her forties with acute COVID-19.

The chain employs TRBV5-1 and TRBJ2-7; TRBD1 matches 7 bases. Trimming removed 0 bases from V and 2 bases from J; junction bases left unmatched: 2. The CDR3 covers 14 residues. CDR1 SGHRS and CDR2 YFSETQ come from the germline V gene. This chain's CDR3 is CASSLGQGPYEQYF. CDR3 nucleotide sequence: TGCGCCAGCAGCTTGGGACAGGGACCCTACGAGCAGTACTTC.

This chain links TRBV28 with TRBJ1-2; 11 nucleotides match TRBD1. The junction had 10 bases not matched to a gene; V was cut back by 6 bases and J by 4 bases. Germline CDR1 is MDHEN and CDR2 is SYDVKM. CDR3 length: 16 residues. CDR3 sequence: CASSSPGQGASYGYTF. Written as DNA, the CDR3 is TGTGCCAGCAGCAGCCCAGGACAGGGGGCTTCCTATGGCTACACCTTC.

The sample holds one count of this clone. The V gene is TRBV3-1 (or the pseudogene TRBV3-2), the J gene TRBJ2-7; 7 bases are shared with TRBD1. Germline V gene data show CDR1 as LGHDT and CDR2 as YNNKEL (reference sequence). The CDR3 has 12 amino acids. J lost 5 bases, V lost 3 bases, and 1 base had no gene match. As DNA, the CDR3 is TGTGCCAGCAGCCACGACAGGGACGAGCAGTACTTC. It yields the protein CASSHDRDEQYF.

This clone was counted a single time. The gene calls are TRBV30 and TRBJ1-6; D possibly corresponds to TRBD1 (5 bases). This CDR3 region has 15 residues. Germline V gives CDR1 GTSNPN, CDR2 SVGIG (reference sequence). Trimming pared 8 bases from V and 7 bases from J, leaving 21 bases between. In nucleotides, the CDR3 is TGTGCCAGCGGGGGAGAGGGACTTCTAAATTCACCCCTCCACTTT. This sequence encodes CASGGEGLLNSPLHF.

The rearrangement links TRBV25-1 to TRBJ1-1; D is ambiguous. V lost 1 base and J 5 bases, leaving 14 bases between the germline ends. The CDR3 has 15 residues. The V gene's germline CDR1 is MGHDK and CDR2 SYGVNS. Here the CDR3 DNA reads TGTGCCAGCAGTGAATCTCGGGGAAGAGGGACTGAAGCTTTCTTT. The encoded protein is CASSESRGRGTEAFF.

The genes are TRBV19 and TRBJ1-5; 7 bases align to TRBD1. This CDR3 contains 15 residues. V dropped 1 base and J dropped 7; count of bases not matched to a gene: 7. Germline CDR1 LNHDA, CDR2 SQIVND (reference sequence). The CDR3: CASSIGTGPGQPQHF. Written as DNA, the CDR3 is TGTGCCAGTAGTATAGGGACAGGACCGGGGCAGCCCCAGCATTTT.

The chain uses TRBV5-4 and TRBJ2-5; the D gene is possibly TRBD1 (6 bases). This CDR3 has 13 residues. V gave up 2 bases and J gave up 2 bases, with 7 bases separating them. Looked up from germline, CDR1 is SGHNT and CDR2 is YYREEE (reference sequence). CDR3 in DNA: TGTGCCAGCAGCTTCGGACAGCAAGAGACCCAGTACTTC. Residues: CASSFGQQETQYF.

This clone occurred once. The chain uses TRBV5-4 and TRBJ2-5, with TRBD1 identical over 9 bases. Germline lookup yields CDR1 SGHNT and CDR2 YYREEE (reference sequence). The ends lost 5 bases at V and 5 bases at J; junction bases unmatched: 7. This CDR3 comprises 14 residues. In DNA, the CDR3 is TGTGCCAGCAGATTCACAGGGGGCGCGGAGACCCAGTACTTC. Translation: CASRFTGGAETQYF.

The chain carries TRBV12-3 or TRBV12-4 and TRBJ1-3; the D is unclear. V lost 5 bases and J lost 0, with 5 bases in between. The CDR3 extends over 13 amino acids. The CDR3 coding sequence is TGTGCCAGCAGTCCGTACTCTGGAAACACCATATATTTT. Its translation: CASSPYSGNTIYF.

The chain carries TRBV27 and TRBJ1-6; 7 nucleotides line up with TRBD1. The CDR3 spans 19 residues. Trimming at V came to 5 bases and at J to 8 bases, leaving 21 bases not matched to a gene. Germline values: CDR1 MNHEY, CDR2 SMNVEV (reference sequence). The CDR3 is CASSPALLGQRIPYSPLHF. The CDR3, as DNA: TGTGCCAGCAGTCCCGCACTTTTGGGACAGAGGATCCCTTATTCACCCCTCCACTTT.

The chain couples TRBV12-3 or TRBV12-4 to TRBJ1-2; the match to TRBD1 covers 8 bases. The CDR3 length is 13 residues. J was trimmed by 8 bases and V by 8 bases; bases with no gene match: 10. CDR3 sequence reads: CASSLRTGRGYTF. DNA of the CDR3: TGTGCCAGCTCACTCAGGACAGGGCGCGGCTACACCTTC.

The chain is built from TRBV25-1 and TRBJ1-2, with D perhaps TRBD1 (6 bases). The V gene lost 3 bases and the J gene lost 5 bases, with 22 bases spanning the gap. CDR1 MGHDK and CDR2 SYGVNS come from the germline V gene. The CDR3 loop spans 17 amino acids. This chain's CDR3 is CASSDPPGAGGSYGYTF. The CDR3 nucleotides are TGTGCCAGCAGTGACCCCCCGGGGGCGGGAGGTAGTTATGGCTACACCTTC.